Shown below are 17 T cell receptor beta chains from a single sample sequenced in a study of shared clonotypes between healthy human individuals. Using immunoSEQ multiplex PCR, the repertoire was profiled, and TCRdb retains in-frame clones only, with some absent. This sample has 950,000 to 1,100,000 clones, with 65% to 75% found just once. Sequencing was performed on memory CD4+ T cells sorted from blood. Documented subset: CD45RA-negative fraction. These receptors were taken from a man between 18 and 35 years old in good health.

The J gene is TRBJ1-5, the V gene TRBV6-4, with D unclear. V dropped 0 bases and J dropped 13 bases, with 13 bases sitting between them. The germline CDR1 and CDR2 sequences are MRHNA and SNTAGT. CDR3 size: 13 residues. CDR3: CASSDSTGTTQHF. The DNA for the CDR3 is TGTGCCAGCAGTGACTCGACCGGTACTACGCAGCATTTT.

The chain's CDR3 is CATSSTGGWENTEAFF. CDR3 sequence (DNA): TGTGCCACCAGCAGCACAGGGGGCTGGGAGAACACTGAAGCTTTCTTT. The genes are TRBV15 and TRBJ1-1, with 9 bases that match TRBD1. This CDR3 comprises 16 residues. Germline trimming cut 3 bases from V and 1 base from J; bases unmatched to any gene: 6. Per germline, CDR1 LNHNV and CDR2 YYDKDF (reference sequence).

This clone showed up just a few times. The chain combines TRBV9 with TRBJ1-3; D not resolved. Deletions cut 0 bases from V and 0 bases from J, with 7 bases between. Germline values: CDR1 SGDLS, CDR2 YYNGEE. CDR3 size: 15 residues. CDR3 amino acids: CASSVDGFSGNTIYF. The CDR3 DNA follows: TGTGCCAGCAGCGTAGATGGGTTCTCTGGAAACACCATATATTTT.

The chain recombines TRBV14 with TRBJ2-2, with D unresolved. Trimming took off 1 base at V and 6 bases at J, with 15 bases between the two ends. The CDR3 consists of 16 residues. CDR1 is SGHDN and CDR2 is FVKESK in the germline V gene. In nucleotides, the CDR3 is TGTGCCAGCAGCCAAGGGAAAGCTTGGCGGTCCGGGGAGCTGTTTTTT. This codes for CASSQGKAWRSGELFF. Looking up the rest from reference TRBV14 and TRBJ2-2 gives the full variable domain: EAGVTQFPSHSVIEKGQTVTLRCDPISGHDNLYWYRRVMGKEIKFLLHFVKESKQDESGMPNNRFLAERTGGTYSTLKVQPAELEDSGVYFCASSQGKAWRSGELFFGEGSRLTVL.

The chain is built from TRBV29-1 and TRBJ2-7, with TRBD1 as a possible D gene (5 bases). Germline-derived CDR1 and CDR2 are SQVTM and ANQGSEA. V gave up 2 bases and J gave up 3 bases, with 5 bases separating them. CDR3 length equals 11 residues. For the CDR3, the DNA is TGCAGCGTTGAACAGGGCTACGAGCAGTACTTC. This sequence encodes CSVEQGYEQYF.

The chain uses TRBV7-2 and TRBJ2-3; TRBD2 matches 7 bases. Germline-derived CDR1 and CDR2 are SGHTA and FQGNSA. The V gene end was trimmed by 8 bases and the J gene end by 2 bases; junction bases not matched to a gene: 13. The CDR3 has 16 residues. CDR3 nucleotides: TGTGCCAGCGCCGGATCTCAGGCGGGAGTCACAGATACGCAGTATTTT. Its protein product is CASAGSQAGVTDTQYF.

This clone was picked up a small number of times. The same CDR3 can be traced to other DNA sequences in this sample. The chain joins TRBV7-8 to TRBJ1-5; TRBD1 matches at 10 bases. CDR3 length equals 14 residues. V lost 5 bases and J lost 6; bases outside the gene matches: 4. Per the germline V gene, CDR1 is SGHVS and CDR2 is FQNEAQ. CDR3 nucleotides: TGTGCCAGCAGCCCGACAGGGGGCGGTCAGCCCCAGCATTTT. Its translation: CASSPTGGGQPQHF. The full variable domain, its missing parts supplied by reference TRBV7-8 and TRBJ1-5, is GAGVSQSPRYKVAKRGQDVALRCDPISGHVSLFWYQQALGQGPEFLTYFQNEAQLDKSGLPSDRFFAERPEGSVSTLKIQRTQQEDSAVYLCASSPTGGGQPQHFGDGTRLSIL.

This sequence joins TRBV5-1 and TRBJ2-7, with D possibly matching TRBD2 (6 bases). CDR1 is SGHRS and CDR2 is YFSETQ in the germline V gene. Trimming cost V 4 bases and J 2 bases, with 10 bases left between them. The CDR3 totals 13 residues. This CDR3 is CASSSGHPYEQYF. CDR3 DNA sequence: TGCGCCAGCAGCAGCGGGCATCCCTACGAGCAGTACTTC. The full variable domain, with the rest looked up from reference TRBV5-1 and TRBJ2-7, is KAGVTQTPRYLIKTRGQQVTLSCSPISGHRSVSWYQQTPGQGLQFLFEYFSETQRNKGNFPGRFSGRQFSNSRSEMNVSTLELGDSALYLCASSSGHPYEQYFGPGTRLTVT.

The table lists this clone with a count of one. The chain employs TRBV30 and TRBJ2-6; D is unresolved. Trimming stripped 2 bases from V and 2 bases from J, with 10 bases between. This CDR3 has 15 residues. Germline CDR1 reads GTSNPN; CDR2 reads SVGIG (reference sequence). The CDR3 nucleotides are TGTGCCTGGAGTTATCGGGCACCTGGGGCCAACGTCCTGACTTTC. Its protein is CAWSYRAPGANVLTF.

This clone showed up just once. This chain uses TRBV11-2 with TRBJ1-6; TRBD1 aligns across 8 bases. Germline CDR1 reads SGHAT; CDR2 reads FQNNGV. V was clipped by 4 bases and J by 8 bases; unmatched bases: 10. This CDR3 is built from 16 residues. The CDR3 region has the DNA TGTGCCAGCAGCTCGTCGGACAGGGCCCGCTATTCACCCCTCCACTTT. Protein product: CASSSSDRARYSPLHF. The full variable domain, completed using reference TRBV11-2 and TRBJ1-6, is EAGVAQSPRYKIIEKRQSVAFWCNPISGHATLYWYQQILGQGPKLLIQFQNNGVVDDSQLPKDRFSAERLKGVDSTLKIQPAKLEDSAVYLCASSSSDRARYSPLHFGNGTRLTVT.

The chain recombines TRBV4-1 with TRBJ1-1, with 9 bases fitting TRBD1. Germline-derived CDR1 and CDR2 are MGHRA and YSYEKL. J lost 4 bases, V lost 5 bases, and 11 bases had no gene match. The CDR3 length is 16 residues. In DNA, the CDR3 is TGCGCCAGCAGCATCCGAACGGGGACAGGGCCCACTGAAGCTTTCTTT. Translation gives CASSIRTGTGPTEAFF.

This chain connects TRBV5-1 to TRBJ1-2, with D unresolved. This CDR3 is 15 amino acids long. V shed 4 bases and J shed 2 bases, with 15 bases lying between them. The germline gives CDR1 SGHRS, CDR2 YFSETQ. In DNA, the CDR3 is TGCGCCAGCAGCCCCCTTCCGGGAGTCAACTATGGCTACACCTTC. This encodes CASSPLPGVNYGYTF.

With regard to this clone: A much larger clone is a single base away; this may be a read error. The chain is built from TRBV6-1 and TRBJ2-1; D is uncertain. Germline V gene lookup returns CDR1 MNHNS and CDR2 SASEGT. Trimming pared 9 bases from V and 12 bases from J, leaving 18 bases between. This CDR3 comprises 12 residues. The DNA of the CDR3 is TGTGCCAGGAGCCCGCAAGAAGTTGGGCAGTTCTTC. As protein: CARSPQEVGQFF.

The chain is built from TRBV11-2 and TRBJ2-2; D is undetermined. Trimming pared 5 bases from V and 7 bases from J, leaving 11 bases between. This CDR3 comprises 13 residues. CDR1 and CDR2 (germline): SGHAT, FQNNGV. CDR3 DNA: TGTGCCAGCAGCCCAGGCGAATTCGGGGAGCTGTTTTTT. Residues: CASSPGEFGELFF.

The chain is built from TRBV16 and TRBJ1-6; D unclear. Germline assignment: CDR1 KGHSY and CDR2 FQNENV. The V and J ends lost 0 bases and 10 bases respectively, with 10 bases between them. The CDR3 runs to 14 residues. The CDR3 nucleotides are TGTGCCAGCAGCCAATCTCCAGGTCGCTCACCCCTCCACTTT. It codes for CASSQSPGRSPLHF.

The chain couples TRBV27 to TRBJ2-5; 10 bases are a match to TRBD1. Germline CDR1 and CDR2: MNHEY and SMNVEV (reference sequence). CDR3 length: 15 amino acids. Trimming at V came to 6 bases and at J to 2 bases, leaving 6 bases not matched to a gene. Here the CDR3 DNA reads TGTGCCAGCAGGGACAGGGGGGCAGAGCAAGAGACCCAGTACTTC. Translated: CASRDRGAEQETQYF.

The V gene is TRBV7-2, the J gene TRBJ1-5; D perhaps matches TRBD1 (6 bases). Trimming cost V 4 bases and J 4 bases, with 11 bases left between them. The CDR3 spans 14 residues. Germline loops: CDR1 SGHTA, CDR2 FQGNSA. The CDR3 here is CASSSGESNQPQHF. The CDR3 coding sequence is TGTGCCAGCAGCTCAGGGGAATCGAATCAGCCCCAGCATTTT.